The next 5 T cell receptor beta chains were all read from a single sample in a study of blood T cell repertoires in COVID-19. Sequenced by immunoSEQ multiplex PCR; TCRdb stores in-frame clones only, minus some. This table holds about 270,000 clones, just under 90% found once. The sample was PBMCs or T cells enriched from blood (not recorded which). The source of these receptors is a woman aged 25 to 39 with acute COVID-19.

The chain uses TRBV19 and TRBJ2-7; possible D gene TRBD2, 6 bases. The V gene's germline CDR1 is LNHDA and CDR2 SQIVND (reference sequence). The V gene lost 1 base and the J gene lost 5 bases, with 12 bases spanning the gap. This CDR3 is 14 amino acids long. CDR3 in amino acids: CASSIVGGQDEQYF. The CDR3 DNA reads TGTGCCAGTAGTATAGTTGGAGGGCAGGACGAGCAGTACTTC.

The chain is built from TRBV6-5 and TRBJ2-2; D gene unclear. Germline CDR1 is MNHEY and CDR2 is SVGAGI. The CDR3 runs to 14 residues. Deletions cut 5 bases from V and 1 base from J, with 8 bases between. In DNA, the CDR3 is TGTGCCAGCAGTCCAGCTAGGAACACCGGGGAGCTGTTTTTT. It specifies CASSPARNTGELFF.

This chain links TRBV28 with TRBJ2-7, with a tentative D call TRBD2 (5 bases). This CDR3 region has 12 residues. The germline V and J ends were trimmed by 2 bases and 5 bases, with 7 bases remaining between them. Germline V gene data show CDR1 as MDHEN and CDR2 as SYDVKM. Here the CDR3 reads CASSLRGNEQYF. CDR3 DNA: TGTGCCAGCAGTTTACGAGGGAACGAGCAGTACTTC.

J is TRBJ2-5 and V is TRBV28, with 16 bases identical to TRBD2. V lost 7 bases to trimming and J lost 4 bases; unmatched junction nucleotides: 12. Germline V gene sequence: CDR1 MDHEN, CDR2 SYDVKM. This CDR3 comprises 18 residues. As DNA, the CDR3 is TGTGCCAGCAACGAAGAGGGACTAGCGGGAGGGCTGGGAGAGACCCAGTACTTC. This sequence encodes CASNEEGLAGGLGETQYF.

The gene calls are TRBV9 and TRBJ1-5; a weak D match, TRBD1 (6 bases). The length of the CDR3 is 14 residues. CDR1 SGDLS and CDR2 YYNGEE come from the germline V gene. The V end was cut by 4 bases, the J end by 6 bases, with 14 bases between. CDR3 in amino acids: CASSRGGVGQPQHF. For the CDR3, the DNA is TGTGCCAGCAGCCGAGGGGGGGTTGGTCAGCCCCAGCATTTT.